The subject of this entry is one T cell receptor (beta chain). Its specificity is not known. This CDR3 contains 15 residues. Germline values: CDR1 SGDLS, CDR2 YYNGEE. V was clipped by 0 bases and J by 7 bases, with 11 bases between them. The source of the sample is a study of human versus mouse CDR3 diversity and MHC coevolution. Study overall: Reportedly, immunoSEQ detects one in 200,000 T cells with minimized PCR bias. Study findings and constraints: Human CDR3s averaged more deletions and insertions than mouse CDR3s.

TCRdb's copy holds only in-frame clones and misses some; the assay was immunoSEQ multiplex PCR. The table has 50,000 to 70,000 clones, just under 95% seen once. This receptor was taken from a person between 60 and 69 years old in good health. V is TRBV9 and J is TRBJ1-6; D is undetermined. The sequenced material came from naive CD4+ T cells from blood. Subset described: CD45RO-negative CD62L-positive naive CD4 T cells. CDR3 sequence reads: CASSVVGRGNSPLHF. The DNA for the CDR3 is TGTGCCAGCAGCGTAGTTGGCAGAGGGAATTCACCCCTCCACTTT.